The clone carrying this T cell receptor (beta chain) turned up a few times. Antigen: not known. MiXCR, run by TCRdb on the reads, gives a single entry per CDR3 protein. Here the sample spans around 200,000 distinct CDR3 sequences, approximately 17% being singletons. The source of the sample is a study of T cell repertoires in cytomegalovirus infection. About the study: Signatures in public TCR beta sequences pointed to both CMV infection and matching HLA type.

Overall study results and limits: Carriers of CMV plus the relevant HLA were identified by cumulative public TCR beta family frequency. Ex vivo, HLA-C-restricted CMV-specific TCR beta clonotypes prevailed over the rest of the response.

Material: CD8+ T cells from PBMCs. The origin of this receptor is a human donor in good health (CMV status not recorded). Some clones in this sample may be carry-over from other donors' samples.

This chain's CDR3 is CASSLGAGGYIQYF. The DNA for the CDR3 is TGTGCCAGCAGCTTAGGGGCGGGGGGGTACATTCAGTACTTC. The chain couples TRBV11-3 to TRBJ2-4; 9 nucleotides align to TRBD2. Trimming at V came to 1 base and at J to 8 bases, leaving 3 bases not matched to a gene. CDR1 is SGHNT and CDR2 is YENEEA in the germline V gene. CDR3 length: 14 amino acids.